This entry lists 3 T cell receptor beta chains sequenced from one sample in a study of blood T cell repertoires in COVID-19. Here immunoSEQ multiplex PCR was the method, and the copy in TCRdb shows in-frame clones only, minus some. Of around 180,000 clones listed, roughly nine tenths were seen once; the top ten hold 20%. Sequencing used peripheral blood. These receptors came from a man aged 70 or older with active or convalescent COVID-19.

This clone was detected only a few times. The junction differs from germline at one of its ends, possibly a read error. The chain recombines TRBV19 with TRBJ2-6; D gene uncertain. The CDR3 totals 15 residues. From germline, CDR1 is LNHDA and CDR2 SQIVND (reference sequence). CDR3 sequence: CASSTWASRANVLTF. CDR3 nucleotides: TGTGCCAGTAGTACCTGGGCCTCTAGGGCCAACGTCCTGACTTTC.

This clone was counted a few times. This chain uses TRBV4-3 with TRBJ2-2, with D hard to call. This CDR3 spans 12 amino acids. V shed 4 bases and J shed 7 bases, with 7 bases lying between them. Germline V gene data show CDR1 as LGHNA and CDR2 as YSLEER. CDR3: CASSPVGGELFF. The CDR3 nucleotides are TGCGCCAGCAGCCCAGTTGGCGGGGAGCTGTTTTTT.

CDR3 amino acids: CASSPQVPPYEQYF. The CDR3, as DNA: TGTGCCAGCAGCCCACAGGTACCTCCCTACGAGCAGTACTTC. The chain couples TRBV7-9 to TRBJ2-7; perhaps TRBD1 as D (5 bases). V was clipped by 5 bases and J by 2 bases, with 13 bases between them. The CDR3 has 14 amino acids. Germline V gene data show CDR1 as SEHNR and CDR2 as FQNEAQ (reference sequence).